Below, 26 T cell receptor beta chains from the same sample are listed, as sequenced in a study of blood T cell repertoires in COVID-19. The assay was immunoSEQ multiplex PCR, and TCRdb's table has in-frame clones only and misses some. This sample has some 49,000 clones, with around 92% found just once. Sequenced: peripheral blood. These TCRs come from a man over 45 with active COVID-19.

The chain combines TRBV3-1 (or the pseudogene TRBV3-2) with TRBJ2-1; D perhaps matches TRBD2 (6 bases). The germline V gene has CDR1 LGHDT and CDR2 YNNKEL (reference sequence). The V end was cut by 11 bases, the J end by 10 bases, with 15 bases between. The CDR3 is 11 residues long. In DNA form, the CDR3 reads TGTGCCCCCAATTGCCGGGGGGAGCAGTTCTTC. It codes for CAPNCRGEQFF.

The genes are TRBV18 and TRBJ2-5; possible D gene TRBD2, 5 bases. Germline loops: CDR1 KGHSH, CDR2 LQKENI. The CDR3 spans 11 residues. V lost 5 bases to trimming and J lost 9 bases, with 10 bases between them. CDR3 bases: TGTGCCAGCTCATACACCGGGGCCCAGTACTTC. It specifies CASSYTGAQYF.

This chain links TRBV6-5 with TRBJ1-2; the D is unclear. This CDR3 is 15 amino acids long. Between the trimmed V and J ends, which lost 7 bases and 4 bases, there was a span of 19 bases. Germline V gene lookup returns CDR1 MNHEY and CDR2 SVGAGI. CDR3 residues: CASIPSRGFGYGYTF. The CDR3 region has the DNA TGTGCCAGCATTCCCTCTAGAGGGTTTGGCTATGGCTACACCTTC.

The CDR3 here is CASSLSDMASPLHF. The CDR3 DNA reads as TGTGCCAGCAGCTTGTCTGACATGGCTTCACCCCTCCACTTT. The chain carries TRBV5-5 and TRBJ1-6; D uncertain. The CDR3 loop spans 14 amino acids. Trimming cost V 1 base and J 9 bases, with 11 bases left between them. The germline gives CDR1 SGHKS, CDR2 YYEKEE (reference sequence).

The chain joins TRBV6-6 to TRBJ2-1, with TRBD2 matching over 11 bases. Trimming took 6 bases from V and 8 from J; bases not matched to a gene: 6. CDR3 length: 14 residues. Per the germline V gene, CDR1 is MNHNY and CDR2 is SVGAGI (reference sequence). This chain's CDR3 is CASSGGTSGYEQFF. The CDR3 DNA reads TGTGCCAGCAGCGGCGGGACTAGCGGTTATGAGCAGTTCTTC.

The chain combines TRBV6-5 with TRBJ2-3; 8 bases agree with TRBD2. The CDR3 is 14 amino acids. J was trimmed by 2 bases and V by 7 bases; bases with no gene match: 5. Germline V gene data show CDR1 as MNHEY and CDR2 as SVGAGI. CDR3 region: CASTLAGPTDTQYF. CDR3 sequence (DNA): TGTGCCAGCACCTTAGCGGGACCCACAGATACGCAGTATTTT.

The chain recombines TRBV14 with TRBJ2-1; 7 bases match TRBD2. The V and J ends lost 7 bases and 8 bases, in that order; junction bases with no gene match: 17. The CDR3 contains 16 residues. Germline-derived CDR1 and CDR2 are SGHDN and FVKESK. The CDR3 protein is CASMMAGVRNKYEQFF. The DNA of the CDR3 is TGTGCCAGCATGATGGCGGGAGTAAGGAATAAATATGAGCAGTTCTTC.

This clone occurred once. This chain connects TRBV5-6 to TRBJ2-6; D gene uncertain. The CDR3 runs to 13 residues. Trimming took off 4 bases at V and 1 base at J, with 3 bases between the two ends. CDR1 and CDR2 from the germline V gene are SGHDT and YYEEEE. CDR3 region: CASSLSGANVLTF. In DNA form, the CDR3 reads TGTGCCAGCAGCCTTTCTGGGGCCAACGTCCTGACTTTC.

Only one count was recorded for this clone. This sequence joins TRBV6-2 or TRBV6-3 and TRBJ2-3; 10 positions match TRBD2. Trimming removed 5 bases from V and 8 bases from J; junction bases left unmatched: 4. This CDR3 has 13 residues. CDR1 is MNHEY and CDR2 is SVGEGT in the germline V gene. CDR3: CASSSASGGTQYF. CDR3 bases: TGTGCCAGCAGTAGCGCTAGCGGGGGTACGCAGTATTTT.

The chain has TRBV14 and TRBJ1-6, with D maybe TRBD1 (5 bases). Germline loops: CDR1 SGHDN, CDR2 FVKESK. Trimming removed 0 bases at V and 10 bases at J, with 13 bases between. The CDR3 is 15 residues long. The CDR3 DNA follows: TGTGCCAGCAGCCAAGATCCAGGGCTTGGGTCACCCCTCCACTTT. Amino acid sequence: CASSQDPGLGSPLHF.

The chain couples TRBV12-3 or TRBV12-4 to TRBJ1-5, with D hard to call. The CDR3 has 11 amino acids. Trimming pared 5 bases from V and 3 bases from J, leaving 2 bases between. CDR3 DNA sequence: TGTGCCAGCAGTCTCAATCAGCCCCAGCATTTT. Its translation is CASSLNQPQHF.

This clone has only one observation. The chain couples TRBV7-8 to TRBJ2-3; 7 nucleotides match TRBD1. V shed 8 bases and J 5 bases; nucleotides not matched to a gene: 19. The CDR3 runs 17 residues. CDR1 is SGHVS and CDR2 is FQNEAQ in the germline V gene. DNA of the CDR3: TGTGCCAGCGGTCTTCTTGTGACAGGGAAGGAAGGAGATACGCAGTATTTT. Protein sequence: CASGLLVTGKEGDTQYF. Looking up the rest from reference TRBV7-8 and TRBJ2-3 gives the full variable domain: GAGVSQSPRYKVAKRGQDVALRCDPISGHVSLFWYQQALGQGPEFLTYFQNEAQLDKSGLPSDRFFAERPEGSVSTLKIQRTQQEDSAVYLCASGLLVTGKEGDTQYFGPGTRLTVL.

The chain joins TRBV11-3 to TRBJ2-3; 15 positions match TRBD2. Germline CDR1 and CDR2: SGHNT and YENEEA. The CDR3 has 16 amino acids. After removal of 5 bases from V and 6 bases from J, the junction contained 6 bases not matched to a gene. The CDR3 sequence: CASSPGLAGGGDTQYF. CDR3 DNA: TGTGCCAGCAGCCCCGGACTAGCGGGAGGGGGGGATACGCAGTATTTT.

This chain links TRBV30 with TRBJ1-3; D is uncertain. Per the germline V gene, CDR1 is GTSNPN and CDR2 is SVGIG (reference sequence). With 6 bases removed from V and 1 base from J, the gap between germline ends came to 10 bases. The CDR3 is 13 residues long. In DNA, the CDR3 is TGTGCCTGTGGAAGGACTTCTGGAAACACCATATATTTT. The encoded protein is CACGRTSGNTIYF.

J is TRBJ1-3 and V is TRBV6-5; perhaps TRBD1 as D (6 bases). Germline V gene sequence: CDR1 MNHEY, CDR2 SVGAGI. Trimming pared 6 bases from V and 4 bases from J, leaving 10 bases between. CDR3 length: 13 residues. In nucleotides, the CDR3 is TGTGCCAGCAGACAGGGTTTGGGAAACACCATATATTTT. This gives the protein CASRQGLGNTIYF.

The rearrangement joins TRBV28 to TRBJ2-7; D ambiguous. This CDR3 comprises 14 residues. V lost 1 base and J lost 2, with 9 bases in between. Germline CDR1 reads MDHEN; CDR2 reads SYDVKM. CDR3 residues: CASSLSQDPYEQYF. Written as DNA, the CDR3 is TGTGCCAGCAGTTTATCCCAGGATCCCTACGAGCAGTACTTC.

This chain's CDR3 is CASSQSGLAGNEQYF. The CDR3 region has the DNA TGTGCCAGCAGCCAATCAGGACTAGCGGGAAACGAGCAGTACTTC. The gene calls are TRBV3-1 (or the pseudogene TRBV3-2) and TRBJ2-7, with 12 bases lining up with TRBD2. V was clipped by 2 bases and J by 5 bases; unmatched bases: 4. Germline CDR1 and CDR2: LGHDT and YNNKEL (reference sequence). This CDR3 is 15 amino acids long.

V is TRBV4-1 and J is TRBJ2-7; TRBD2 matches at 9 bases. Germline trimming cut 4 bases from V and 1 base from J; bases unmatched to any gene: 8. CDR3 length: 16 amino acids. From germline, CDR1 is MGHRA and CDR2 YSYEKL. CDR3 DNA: TGCGCCAGCAGCCGCTTGATAGCGGGAGAGTCCTACGAGCAGTACTTC. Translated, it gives CASSRLIAGESYEQYF.

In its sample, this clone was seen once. The CDR3 reads CASSGRLAGGRNTDTQYF. CDR3 in DNA: TGTGCCAGCAGTGGCCGGCTAGCGGGGGGGCGGAACACAGATACGCAGTATTTT. This chain joins TRBV25-1 and TRBJ2-3, with 12 bases fitting TRBD2. J gave up 2 bases and V 4 bases, and 10 bases lay outside the gene matches. Germline assignment: CDR1 MGHDK and CDR2 SYGVNS. This CDR3 contains 18 residues.

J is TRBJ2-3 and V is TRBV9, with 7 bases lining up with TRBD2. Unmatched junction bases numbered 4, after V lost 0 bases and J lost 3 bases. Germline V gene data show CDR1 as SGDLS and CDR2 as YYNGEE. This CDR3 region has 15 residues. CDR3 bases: TGTGCCAGCAGCGTAGGTGGCGGGAGAACAGATACGCAGTATTTT. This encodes CASSVGGGRTDTQYF.

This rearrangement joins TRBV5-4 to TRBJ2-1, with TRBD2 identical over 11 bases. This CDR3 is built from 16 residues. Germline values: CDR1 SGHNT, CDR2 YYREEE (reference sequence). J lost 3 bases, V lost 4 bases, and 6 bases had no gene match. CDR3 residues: CASSRGTSGNYNEQFF. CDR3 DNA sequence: TGTGCCAGCAGCCGGGGGACTAGCGGAAACTACAATGAGCAGTTCTTC.

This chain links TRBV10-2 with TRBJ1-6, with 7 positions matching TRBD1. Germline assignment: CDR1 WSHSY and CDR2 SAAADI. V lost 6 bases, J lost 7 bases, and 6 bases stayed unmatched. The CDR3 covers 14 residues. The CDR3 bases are TGCGCCAGCAGCCGACAGGGTAGCAATTCACCCCTCCACTTT. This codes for CASSRQGSNSPLHF.

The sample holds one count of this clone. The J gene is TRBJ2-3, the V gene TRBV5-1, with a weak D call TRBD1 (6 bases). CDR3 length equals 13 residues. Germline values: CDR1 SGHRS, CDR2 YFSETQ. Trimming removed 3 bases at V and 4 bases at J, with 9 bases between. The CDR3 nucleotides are TGCGCCAGCAGCTCGCCAGGGGCAGATACGCAGTATTTT. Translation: CASSSPGADTQYF.

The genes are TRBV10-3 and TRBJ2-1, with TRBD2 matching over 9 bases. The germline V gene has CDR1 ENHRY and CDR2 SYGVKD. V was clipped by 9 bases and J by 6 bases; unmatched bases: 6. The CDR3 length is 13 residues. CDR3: CAISSGVTNEQFF. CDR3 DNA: TGTGCCATATCTAGCGGGGTCACCAATGAGCAGTTCTTC.

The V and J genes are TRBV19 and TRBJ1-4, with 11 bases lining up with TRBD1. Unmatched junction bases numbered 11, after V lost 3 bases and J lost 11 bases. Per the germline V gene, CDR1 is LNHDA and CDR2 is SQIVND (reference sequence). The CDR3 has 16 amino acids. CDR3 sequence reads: CASSIPPPGQGEKLFF. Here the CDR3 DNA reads TGTGCCAGTAGTATCCCCCCCCCGGGACAGGGGGAGAAACTGTTTTTT. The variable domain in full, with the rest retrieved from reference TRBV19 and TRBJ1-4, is DGGITQSPKYLFRKEGQNVTLSCEQNLNHDAMYWYRQDPGQGLRLIYYSQIVNDFQKGDIAEGYSVSREKKESFPLTVTSAQKNPTAFYLCASSIPPPGQGEKLFFGSGTQLSVL.

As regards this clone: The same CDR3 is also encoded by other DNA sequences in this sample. CDR3 nucleotide sequence: TGTGCCACTACCTTGGGTGGGGGGAGACCCAATCAGCCCCAGCATTTT. Translated: CATTLGGGRPNQPQHF. The rearrangement uses TRBV28 and TRBJ1-5; D might be TRBD1 (5 bases). Trimming pared 10 bases from V and 3 bases from J, leaving 22 bases between. The V gene's germline CDR1 is MDHEN and CDR2 SYDVKM. The CDR3 consists of 16 residues.